This T cell receptor beta chain was retrieved from a study of graft-versus-host responses after intestinal transplantation. On the study more broadly: Multivisceral, liver-intestinal, or isolated intestinal transplants were received by the recipients. The whole recipient group had anti-thymocyte globulin induction followed by tacrolimus and steroids for roughly three years. Whole-study results and caveats: Maximum circulating GvH clone levels tracked with early post-transplant HvG decreases.

Plating combined some 200,000 CFSE-labeled responder cells with some 200,000 irradiated, violet-dye-labeled stimulator cells. The CDR3 is 13 amino acids. Deletions cut 5 bases from V and 5 bases from J, with 12 bases between. In germline, CDR1 is MNHNS, CDR2 SASEGT. The data were produced by immunoSEQ multiplex PCR, yet TCRdb's version contains in-frame clones alone and is incomplete. The sample contains around 8,800 clones, under 35% of which appear only once. Sequenced here: alloreactive CD8+ T cells from a mixed lymphocyte reaction culture, sampled before transplantation. Subset of the sample: CFSE-low proliferating T cells sorted from roughly six-day pre-transplant mixed lymphocyte reaction (GvH or HvG direction). This receptor was identified in a human patient who was an organ donor for intestinal transplantation. This chain connects TRBV6-1 to TRBJ1-1, with no clear D. The CDR3 spells CASSYELGTEAFF. The CDR3 DNA reads TGTGCCAGCAGTTATGAGTTGGGGACTGAAGCTTTCTTT.